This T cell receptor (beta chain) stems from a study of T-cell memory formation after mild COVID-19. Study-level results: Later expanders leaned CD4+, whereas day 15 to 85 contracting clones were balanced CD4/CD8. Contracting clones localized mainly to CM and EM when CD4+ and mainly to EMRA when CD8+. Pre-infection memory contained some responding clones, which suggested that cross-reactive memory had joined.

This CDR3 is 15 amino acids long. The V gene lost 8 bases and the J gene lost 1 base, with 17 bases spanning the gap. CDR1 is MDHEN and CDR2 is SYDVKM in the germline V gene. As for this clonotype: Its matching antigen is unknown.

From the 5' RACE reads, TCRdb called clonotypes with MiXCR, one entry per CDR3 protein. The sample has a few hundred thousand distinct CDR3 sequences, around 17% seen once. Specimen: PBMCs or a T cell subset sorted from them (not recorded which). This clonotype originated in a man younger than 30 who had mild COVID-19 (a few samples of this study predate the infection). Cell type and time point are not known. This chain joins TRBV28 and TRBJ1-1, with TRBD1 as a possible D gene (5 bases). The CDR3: CASSTGGERNTEAFF. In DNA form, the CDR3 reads TGTGCCAGCTCAACCGGGGGGGAGAGGAACACTGAAGCTTTCTTT.